The rows below give T cell receptor beta chains drawn from one sample of a study of response to subunit inactivated influenza vaccine. One entry per CDR3 protein results from TCRdb running MiXCR on the RT-PCR reads. The data hold about 620,000 distinct CDR3 sequences, with approximately 10% observed a single time. This sample comprised PBMCs from blood, obtained on the day of vaccination. The receptor source for this set is a man aged 50 to 59 who received an inactivated influenza vaccine. The CDR3 runs from the conserved cysteine through the conserved F or W. A D gene is named only where the DNA matches it firmly. Clone size appears in some rows only: once, few, many, or a class for an expanded clone.

J	size	D	V	DNA	CDR3
TRBJ1-5	few	-	TRBV6-1	TGTGCCAGCAGGCAGGGGAGGGAGAGCAATCAGCATTTT	CASRQGRESNQHF
TRBJ2-5	once	TRBD2	TRBV11-2	TGTGCCAGCAGCTCACGGACTAGTTGGTTCCAAGAGACCCAGTACTTC	CASSSRTSWFQETQYF
TRBJ2-1	many	-	TRBV12-3/TRBV12-4	TGTGCCAGCAGTTTGCTGGGGGAGCAGTTCTTC	CASSLLGEQFF
TRBJ1-5	few	-	TRBV12-3/TRBV12-4	TGTGCCAGCAGTTTGTGGAGCTTCGAGAGCAATCAGCCCCAGCATTTT	CASSLWSFESNQPQHF
TRBJ2-7	-	-	TRBV9	TGTGCCAGCAGCAACTACAGGGAGTCAGACGAGCAGTACTTC	CASSNYRESDEQYF
TRBJ1-5	-	TRBD1	TRBV4-1	TGCGCCAGCAGCCATAAACAGGGGAAGGATCAGCCCCAGCATTTT	CASSHKQGKDQPQHF
TRBJ2-3	-	-	TRBV5-4	TGTGCCAGCAGCTTGGCGGCAGGACACACAGATACGCAGTATTTT	CASSLAAGHTDTQYF
TRBJ1-3	few	-	TRBV7-9	TGTGCCAGCAGCTTAGGGGCGTCGGTCTCTGGAAACACCATATATTTT	CASSLGASVSGNTIYF
TRBJ1-5	many	-	TRBV28	TGTGCCAGCAAAAAGGGACTTCAGCCCCAGCATTTT	CASKKGLQPQHF
TRBJ2-5	few	TRBD1	TRBV24-1	TGTGCCACCAGTGATTTAGGGACAGGAGAGACCCAGTACTTC	CATSDLGTGETQYF